The clone carrying this T cell receptor beta chain came up many times. MiXCR was run by TCRdb on the 5' RACE reads, yielding one entry per CDR3 protein. This table has some 300,000 distinct CDR3 sequences, roughly a tenth appearing once. This specimen comes from a study of T cells after yellow fever vaccination. Looked up from germline, CDR1 is MGHRA and CDR2 is YSYEKL. This CDR3 region has 16 residues. The trim removed 0 bases at V and 7 bases at J, leaving 9 bases unmatched. The genes are TRBV4-1 and TRBJ2-3, with 8 bases identical to TRBD2. The specimen comprised CD4+ T cells sorted from PBMCs, sampled 45 days after the yellow fever booster vaccination. The TCR sequence derives from a man in his late teens or twenties who received the YFV17D yellow fever vaccine. The CDR3 loop is CASSQDVQRGWYTQYF. The CDR3 DNA sequence: TGCGCCAGCAGCCAAGATGTCCAGCGGGGGTGGTATACGCAGTATTTT.